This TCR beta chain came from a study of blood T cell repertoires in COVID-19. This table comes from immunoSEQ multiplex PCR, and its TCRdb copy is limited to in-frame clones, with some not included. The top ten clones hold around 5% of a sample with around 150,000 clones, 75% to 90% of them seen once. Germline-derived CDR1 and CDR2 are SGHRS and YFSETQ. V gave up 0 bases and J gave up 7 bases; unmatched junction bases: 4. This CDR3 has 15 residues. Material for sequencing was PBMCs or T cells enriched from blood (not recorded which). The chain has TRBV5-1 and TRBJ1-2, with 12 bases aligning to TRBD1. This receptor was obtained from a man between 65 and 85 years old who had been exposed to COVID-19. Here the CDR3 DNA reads TGCGCCAGCAGCTTGGACGGGACAGGGGGCTCTGGCTACACCTTC. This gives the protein CASSLDGTGGSGYTF.